The 3 T cell receptor beta chains listed next were all sequenced from one sample in a study of blood T cell repertoires in COVID-19 (dated by TCRdb to the early 2020s). To prepare the library, the immunoSEQ multiplex PCR assay was applied. What TCRdb holds here is the immuneACCESS table cut down to in-frame rearrangements. Part of the clones is not present; checked against another copy, under half of the missing clones reflect an unresolved V gene, and the others are unexplained. For this sample there are 150,000 to 200,000 clones; roughly 84% appear just once. The ten largest clones capture more than 3% of the sample. The sample taken for sequencing was PBMCs or T cells enriched from blood (not recorded which). All receptors come from a woman under 40 who had been exposed to COVID-19.

The chain employs TRBV4-1 and TRBJ1-5; the D gene is possibly TRBD1 (5 bases). The germline gives CDR1 MGHRA, CDR2 YSYEKL. The CDR3 extends over 16 amino acids. The ends were cut back, 1 base at V and 2 bases at J, with 12 bases in the middle. Written as DNA, the CDR3 is TGCGCCAGCAGCCAAGGGGGCGGGGCGGGCAATCAGCCCCAGCATTTT. This encodes CASSQGGGAGNQPQHF.

The rearrangement links TRBV19 to TRBJ1-2, with 7 bases lining up with TRBD1. V lost 5 bases, J lost 5 bases, and 5 bases stayed unmatched. The CDR3 loop spans 13 amino acids. Germline lookup yields CDR1 LNHDA and CDR2 SQIVND (reference sequence). CDR3: CASSPGQTYGYTF. Here the CDR3 DNA reads TGTGCCAGTAGTCCGGGACAGACATATGGCTACACCTTC.

A few counts support this clone. The chain employs TRBV5-1 and TRBJ2-5, with D possibly TRBD2 on 5 matching bases. Trimming shortened V by 0 bases and J by 2 bases, and 11 bases separated the two germline ends. This CDR3 has 15 residues. The V gene's germline CDR1 is SGHRS and CDR2 YFSETQ. CDR3 residues: CASSLDSGRQETQYF. The CDR3, as DNA: TGCGCCAGCAGCTTGGACAGCGGAAGACAAGAGACCCAGTACTTC.